This T cell receptor beta chain derives from a study of cytomegalovirus exposure and HLA in healthy donors. Study at large: A previous analysis identified more than 100 million unique TCR beta sequences derived from around 200 million T cells.

General study results and limits: Earlier findings revealed that most TCR beta V segments proved productive either about 87% or about 30% of the time. The dataset shows that most TCR sequences were rare, while some public TCRs occurred in many donors. A reported reduction in N-insertions relative to the roughly 700-donor mean was seen in an Asian-associated ancestry cluster in a later analysis.

Primers included in the PCR were 60 Vbeta and 13 Jbeta primers. Data came from immunoSEQ multiplex PCR; TCRdb stores just in-frame clones and leaves some out. Among 150,000 to 160,000 clones listed, roughly 72% were seen once. This clone was observed a few times. Its target is not known. This CDR3 spans 17 amino acids. This chain links TRBV21-1 with TRBJ2-7; no check of the table's D call, TRBD2, against the DNA was made. TRBV21-1 is assigned pseudogene status. Sample: PBMCs. The sequence was obtained from a man aged 25 to 45 in good health and CMV-seronegative. The CDR3 DNA reads as TGTGCCAGCAGCAAACATCCGGCGGGAATGTGGTCCTACGAGCAGTACTTC. This codes for CASSKHPAGMWSYEQYF.